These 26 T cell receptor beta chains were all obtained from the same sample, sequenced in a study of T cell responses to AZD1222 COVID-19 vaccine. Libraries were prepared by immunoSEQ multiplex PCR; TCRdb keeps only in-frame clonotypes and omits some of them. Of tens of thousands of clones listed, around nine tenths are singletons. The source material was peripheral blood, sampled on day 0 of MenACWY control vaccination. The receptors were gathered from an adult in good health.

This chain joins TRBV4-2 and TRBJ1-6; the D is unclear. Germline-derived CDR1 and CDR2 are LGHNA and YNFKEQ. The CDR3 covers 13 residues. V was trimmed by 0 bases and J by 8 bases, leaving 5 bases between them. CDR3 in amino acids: CASSQDPDSPLHF. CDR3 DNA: TGTGCCAGCAGCCAAGATCCGGATTCACCCCTCCACTTT.

The CDR3 here is CSASGGNLAFF. The DNA of the CDR3 is TGCAGTGCTAGCGGGGGCAACCTGGCTTTCTTT. The V gene is TRBV20-1, the J gene TRBJ1-1; TRBD1 is a possible D gene (6 bases). This CDR3 contains 11 residues. The germline V and J ends were trimmed by 3 bases and 11 bases, with 13 bases remaining between them. Germline V gives CDR1 DFQATT, CDR2 SNEGSKA (reference sequence).

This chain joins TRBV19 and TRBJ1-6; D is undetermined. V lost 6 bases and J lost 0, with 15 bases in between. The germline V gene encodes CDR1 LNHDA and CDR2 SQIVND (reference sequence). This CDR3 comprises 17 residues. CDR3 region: CASRQTVMSSYNSPLHF. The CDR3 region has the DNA TGTGCCAGTAGGCAAACAGTCATGAGCTCCTATAATTCACCCCTCCACTTT.

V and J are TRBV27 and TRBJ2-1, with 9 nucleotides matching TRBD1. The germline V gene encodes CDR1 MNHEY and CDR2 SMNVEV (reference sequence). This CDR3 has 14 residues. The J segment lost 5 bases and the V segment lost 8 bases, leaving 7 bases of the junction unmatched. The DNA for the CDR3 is TGTGCCAGCCAGGGACAGGGTAGGAACAATGAGCAGTTCTTC. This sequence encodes CASQGQGRNNEQFF.

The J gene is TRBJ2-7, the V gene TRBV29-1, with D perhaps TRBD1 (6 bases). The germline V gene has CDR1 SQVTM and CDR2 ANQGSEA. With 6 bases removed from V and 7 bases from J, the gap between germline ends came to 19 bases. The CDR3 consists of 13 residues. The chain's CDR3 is CSVPGHPLGEQYF. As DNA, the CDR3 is TGCAGCGTGCCGGGACACCCGTTGGGTGAGCAGTACTTC.

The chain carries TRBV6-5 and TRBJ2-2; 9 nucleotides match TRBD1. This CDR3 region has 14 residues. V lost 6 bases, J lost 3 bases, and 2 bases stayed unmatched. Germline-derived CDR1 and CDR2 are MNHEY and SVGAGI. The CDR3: CASRGTGYTGELFF. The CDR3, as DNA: TGTGCCAGCAGGGGGACAGGGTACACCGGGGAGCTGTTTTTT.

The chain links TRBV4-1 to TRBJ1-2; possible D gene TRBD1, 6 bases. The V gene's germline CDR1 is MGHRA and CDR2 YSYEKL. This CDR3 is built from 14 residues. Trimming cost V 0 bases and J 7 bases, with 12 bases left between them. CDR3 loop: CASSQDEGGGGYTF. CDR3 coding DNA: TGCGCCAGCAGCCAAGATGAAGGGGGGGGTGGCTACACCTTC.

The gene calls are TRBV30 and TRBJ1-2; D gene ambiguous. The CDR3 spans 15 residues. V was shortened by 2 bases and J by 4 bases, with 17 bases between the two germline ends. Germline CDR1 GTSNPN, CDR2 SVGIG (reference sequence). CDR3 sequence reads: CAWSLARLSGYGYTF. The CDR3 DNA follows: TGTGCCTGGAGTCTGGCCAGGCTGAGTGGCTATGGCTACACCTTC.

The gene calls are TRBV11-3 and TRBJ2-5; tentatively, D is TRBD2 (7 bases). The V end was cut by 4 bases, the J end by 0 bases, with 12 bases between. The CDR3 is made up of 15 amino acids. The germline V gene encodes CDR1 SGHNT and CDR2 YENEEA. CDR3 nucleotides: TGTGCCAGCAGCTACTCGCGGGGGCACCAAGAGACCCAGTACTTC. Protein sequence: CASSYSRGHQETQYF.

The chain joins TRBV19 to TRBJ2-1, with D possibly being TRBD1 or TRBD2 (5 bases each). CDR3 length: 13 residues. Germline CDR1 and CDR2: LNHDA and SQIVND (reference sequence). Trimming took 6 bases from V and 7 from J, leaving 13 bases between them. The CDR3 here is CASRGEKGNEQFF. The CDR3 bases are TGTGCCAGTAGGGGGGAGAAAGGAAATGAGCAGTTCTTC.

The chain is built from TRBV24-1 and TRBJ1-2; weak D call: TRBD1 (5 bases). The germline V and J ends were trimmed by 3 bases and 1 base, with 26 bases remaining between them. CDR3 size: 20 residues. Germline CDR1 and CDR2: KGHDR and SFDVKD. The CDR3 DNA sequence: TGTGCCACCAGTGATCATAGGGGTGGGGGACTGCGAGGAGGTAACTATGGCTACACCTTC. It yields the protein CATSDHRGGGLRGGNYGYTF.

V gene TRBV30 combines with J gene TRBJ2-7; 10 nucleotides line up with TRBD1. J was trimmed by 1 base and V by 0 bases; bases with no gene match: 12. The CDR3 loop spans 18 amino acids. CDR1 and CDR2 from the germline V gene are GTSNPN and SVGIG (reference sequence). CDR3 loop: CAWSVLGFWDRGSYEQYF. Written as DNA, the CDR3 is TGTGCCTGGAGTGTCTTAGGGTTTTGGGACAGGGGATCCTACGAGCAGTACTTC.

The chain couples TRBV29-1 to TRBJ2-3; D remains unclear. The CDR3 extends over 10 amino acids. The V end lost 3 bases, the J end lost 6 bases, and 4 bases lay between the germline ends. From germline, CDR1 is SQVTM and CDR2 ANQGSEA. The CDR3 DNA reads TGCAGCGTTGAGGCGGATACGCAGTATTTT. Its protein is CSVEADTQYF.

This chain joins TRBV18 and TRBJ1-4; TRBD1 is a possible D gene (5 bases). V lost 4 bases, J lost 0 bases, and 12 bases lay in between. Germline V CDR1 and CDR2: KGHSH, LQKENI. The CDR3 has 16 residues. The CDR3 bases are TGTGCCAGCTCACGTTCCACGACAGCAACTAATGAAAAACTGTTTTTT. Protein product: CASSRSTTATNEKLFF. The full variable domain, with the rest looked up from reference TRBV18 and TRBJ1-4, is NAGVMQNPRHLVRRRGQEARLRCSPMKGHSHVYWYRQLPEEGLKFMVYLQKENIIDESGMPKERFSAEFPKEGPSILRIQQVVRGDSAAYFCASSRSTTATNEKLFFGSGTQLSVL.

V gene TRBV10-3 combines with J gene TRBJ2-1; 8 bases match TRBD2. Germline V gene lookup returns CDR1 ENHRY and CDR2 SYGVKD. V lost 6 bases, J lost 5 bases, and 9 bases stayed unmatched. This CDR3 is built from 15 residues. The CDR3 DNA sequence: TGTGCCATCAGGGCCCACGGGGGGGATAACAATGAGCAGTTCTTC. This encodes CAIRAHGGDNNEQFF.

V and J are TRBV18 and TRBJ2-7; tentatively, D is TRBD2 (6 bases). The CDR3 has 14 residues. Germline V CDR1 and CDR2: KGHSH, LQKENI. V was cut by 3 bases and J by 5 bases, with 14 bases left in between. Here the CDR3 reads CASSPGGSGHEQYF. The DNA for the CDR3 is TGTGCCAGCTCACCTGGAGGGTCGGGCCACGAGCAGTACTTC.

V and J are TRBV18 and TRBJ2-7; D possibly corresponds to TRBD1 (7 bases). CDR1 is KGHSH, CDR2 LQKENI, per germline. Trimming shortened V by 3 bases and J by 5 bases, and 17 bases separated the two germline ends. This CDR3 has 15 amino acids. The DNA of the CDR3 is TGTGCCAGCTCACCGCCTGACAGGGCGGGGAACGAGCAGTACTTC. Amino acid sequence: CASSPPDRAGNEQYF.

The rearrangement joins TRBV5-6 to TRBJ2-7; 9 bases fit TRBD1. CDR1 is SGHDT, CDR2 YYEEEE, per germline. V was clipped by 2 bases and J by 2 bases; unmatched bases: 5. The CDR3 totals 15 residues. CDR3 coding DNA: TGTGCCAGCAGCTTTGGGACAGGGACGGCCTACGAGCAGTACTTC. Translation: CASSFGTGTAYEQYF.

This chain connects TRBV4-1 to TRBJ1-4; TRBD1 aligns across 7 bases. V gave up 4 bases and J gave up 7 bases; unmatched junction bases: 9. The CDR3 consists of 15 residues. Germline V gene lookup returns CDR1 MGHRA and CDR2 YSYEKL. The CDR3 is CASSRQQGWGEKLFF. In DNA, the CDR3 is TGCGCCAGCAGCCGCCAACAGGGGTGGGGTGAAAAACTGTTTTTT.

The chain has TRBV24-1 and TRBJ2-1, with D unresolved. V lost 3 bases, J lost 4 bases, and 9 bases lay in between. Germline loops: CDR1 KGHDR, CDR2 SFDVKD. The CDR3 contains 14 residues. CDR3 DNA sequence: TGTGCCACCAGTGATATACATATATACAATGAGCAGTTCTTC. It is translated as CATSDIHIYNEQFF.

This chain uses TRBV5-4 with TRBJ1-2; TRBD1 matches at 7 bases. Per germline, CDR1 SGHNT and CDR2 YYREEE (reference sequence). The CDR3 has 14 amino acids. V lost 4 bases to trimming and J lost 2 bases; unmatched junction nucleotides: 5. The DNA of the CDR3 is TGTGCCAGCAGCGAAGGGACAGTAAACTATGGCTACACCTTC. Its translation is CASSEGTVNYGYTF.

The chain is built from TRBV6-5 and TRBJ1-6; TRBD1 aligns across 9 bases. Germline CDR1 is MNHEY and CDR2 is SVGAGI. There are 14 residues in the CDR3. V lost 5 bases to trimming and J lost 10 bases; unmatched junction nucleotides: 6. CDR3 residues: CASSSRQGGSPLHF. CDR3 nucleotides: TGTGCCAGCAGTAGTAGACAGGGGGGCTCACCCCTCCACTTT.

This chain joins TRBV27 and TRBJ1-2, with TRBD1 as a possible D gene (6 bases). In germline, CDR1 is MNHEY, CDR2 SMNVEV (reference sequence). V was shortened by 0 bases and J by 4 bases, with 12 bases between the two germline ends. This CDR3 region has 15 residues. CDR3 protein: CASSLSRKGGYGYTF. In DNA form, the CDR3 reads TGTGCCAGCAGTTTATCGCGGAAAGGGGGCTATGGCTACACCTTC.

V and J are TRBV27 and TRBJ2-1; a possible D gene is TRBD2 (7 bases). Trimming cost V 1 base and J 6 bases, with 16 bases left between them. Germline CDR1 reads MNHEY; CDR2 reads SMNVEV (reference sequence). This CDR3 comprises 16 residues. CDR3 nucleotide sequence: TGTGCCAGCAGTTTATTCGGGGGGCAGATTCTCAATGAGCAGTTCTTC. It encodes CASSLFGGQILNEQFF.

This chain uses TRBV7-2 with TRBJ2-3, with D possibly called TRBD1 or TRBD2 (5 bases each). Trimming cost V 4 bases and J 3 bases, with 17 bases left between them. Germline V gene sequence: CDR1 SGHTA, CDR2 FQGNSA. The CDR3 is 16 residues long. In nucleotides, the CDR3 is TGTGCCAGCAGCTCCTCCGGGACCCCATCGACAGATACGCAGTATTTT. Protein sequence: CASSSSGTPSTDTQYF.

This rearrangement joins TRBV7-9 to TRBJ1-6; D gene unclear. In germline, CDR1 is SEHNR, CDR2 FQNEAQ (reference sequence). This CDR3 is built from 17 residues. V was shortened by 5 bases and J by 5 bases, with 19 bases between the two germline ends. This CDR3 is CASSRSSREPNNSPLHF. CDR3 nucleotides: TGTGCCAGCAGCAGGTCCAGCCGGGAGCCTAATAATTCACCCCTCCACTTT.